This T cell receptor beta chain was sequenced in a study of blood T cell repertoires in COVID-19. Study overall: Samples taken during acute and convalescent COVID-19 were collected in the United States, Italy and Spain. In each case, the material was cDNA or gDNA derived from T cells, B-cell-depleted T cells, or PBMCs.

Between the trimmed V and J ends, which lost 0 bases and 15 bases, there was a span of 12 bases. The germline CDR1 and CDR2 sequences are SGHTA and FQGTGA. The CDR3 extends over 13 amino acids. The authors' processing: Estimated nucleated cell counts came from reference gene primer amplification. The method was immunoSEQ multiplex PCR; TCRdb's version includes in-frame clones alone and lacks a portion of them. That table is the source of V, J and clone size, and D and trimming were worked out from the DNA. The sample shows roughly 150,000 clones, roughly nine tenths of them seen only once. This sequence originates from a human donor in a cohort sampled during active COVID-19. The sequenced sample consisted of peripheral blood. The genes are TRBV7-3 and TRBJ1-6; weak D call: TRBD1 (6 bases). The CDR3 coding sequence is TGTGCCAGCAGCTTAACAGGGAGGGGGGGCCTCCACTTT. It translates to CASSLTGRGGLHF.